This T cell receptor beta chain was profiled in a study of OX40 agonist ivuxolimab in advanced cancers. Overall study: With ivuxolimab, an agonistic anti-OX40 (CD134) antibody, patients were treated. Males comprised 75% to 90% of the group, whose mean age was approximately 60 years (range 23 to 79).

V gave up 3 bases and J gave up 2 bases, with 14 bases separating them. From germline, CDR1 is LNHDA and CDR2 SQIVND (reference sequence). The CDR3 is made up of 15 amino acids. TCRdb keeps only in-frame clones here, not all; method: immunoSEQ multiplex PCR. The table shows 100,000 or so clones, with roughly 84% occurring only once. This TCR was recovered from an adult with an advanced solid tumor such as melanoma, head and neck, liver or kidney cancer. The chain joins TRBV19 to TRBJ2-7; D is undetermined. The sequencing here drew on CD4+ or CD8+ T cells sorted from blood, taken in a trial of the OX40 agonist ivuxolimab. In DNA form, the CDR3 reads TGTGCCAGTAGTATTGGCGGATCCGATACCTACGAGCAGTACTTC. This encodes CASSIGGSDTYEQYF.